A selection of T cell receptor beta chains follows, all from one sample in a study of cytomegalovirus exposure and HLA in healthy donors. Produced via immunoSEQ multiplex PCR; TCRdb's table is partial and in-frame only. The repertoire includes 150,000 to 200,000 clones, roughly 84% of them detected once, and roughly 13% sits in the top ten. The specimen sequenced was PBMCs. The receptors shown here come from a woman aged 30 to 39 in good health and CMV-seropositive. Each CDR3 is given with its conserved first and last residue. D genes are given only for firm matches. Rows may omit the clone size; those that give it use once, few, many or a size class.

D gene	clone size	J gene	V gene	CDR3 protein	CDR3 DNA
TRBD1	once	TRBJ2-5	TRBV28	CASTDRGRDETQYF	TGTGCCAGCACGGACAGGGGGCGCGATGAGACCCAGTACTTC
TRBD2	.	TRBJ2-3	TRBV6-1	CASLAGRGYTDTQYF	TGTGCCAGTCTAGCGGGGCGAGGGTACACAGATACGCAGTATTTT
.	.	TRBJ1-1	TRBV5-4	CASSLIVRQGTEAFF	TGTGCCAGCAGCTTAATCGTACGGCAGGGAACTGAAGCTTTCTTT
.	.	TRBJ2-3	TRBV15	CATSGRGRTDTQYF	TGTGCCACCAGCGGGCGGGGTCGCACAGATACGCAGTATTTT
.	.	TRBJ1-2	TRBV29-1	CSVAMGPGGYTF	TGCAGCGTTGCAATGGGTCCAGGCGGCTACACCTTC
TRBD2	.	TRBJ2-1	TRBV6-5	CASSSSGTIYNEQFF	TGTGCCAGCAGCTCTAGCGGGACTATCTACAATGAGCAGTTCTTC
TRBD1	.	TRBJ2-2	TRBV9	CASSVGKGGATSSGELFF	TGTGCCAGCAGCGTAGGGAAAGGGGGCGCTACCTCAAGCGGGGAGCTGTTTTTT
TRBD2	.	TRBJ2-1	TRBV5-1	CASSFHQREGEQFF	TGCGCCAGCAGCTTTCACCAGCGGGAGGGGGAGCAGTTCTTC
.	.	TRBJ2-1	TRBV4-2	CASSQEGTSSYNEQFF	TGTGCCAGCAGCCAAGAGGGCACAAGCTCCTACAATGAGCAGTTCTTC
.	.	TRBJ2-7	TRBV7-9	CASSLVVHEQYF	TGTGCCAGCAGCTTAGTAGTCCACGAGCAGTACTTC
.	.	TRBJ1-2	TRBV28	CASSLVQGNGYTF	TGTGCCAGCAGTCTAGTACAGGGCAATGGCTACACCTTC
.	.	TRBJ2-1	TRBV7-8	CASSLGQYNEQFF	TGTGCCAGCAGCTTAGGGCAGTACAATGAGCAGTTCTTC
TRBD2	.	TRBJ2-3	TRBV28	CASSLGTSQYF	TGTGCCAGCAGTTTAGGGACTAGCCAGTATTTT
.	.	TRBJ1-5	TRBV9	CASSADPGGAQPQHF	TGTGCCAGCAGCGCTGACCCCGGGGGGGCGCAGCCCCAGCATTTT
.	.	TRBJ2-6	TRBV5-1	CASSTGTKLPGANVLTF	TGCGCCAGCAGCACCGGGACAAAGCTGCCGGGGGCCAACGTCCTGACTTTC
TRBD1	.	TRBJ2-5	TRBV11-2	CASSRGQSGTQYF	TGTGCCAGCAGCCGGGGACAGTCGGGGACCCAGTACTTC
.	.	TRBJ2-5	TRBV29-1	CSVVGLLQETQYF	TGCAGCGTTGTGGGACTGCTCCAAGAGACCCAGTACTTC
TRBD1	.	TRBJ1-1	TRBV7-2	CASSLTGGTEAFF	TGTGCCAGCAGCTTGACAGGGGGCACTGAAGCTTTCTTT
.	once	TRBJ2-2	TRBV11-3	CASSPKTGLNTGELFF	TGTGCCAGCAGCCCTAAGACAGGACTTAACACCGGGGAGCTGTTTTTT
.	.	TRBJ1-4	TRBV11-2	CASSLVQGNTNEKLFF	TGTGCCAGCAGCTTGGTACAGGGTAACACTAATGAAAAACTGTTTTTT
TRBD2	few	TRBJ2-3	TRBV10-3	CATSGSPDTQYF	TGTGCCACCAGCGGGAGCCCAGATACGCAGTATTTT
TRBD1	.	TRBJ1-4	TRBV28	CASSLGDRANEKLFF	TGTGCCAGCAGTTTGGGGGACAGGGCTAATGAAAAACTGTTTTTT
TRBD1	.	TRBJ1-2	TRBV5-1	CASSLDGTDYLYGYTF	TGCGCCAGCAGCTTGGATGGGACAGACTATCTCTATGGCTACACCTTC
TRBD1	few	TRBJ2-7	TRBV5-1	CASRGQAHYEQYF	TGCGCCAGCCGGGGACAGGCTCACTACGAGCAGTACTTC
.	.	TRBJ1-5	TRBV2	CASRGPGTPNQPQHF	TGTGCCAGCAGGGGACCCGGGACACCGAATCAGCCCCAGCATTTT
.	once	TRBJ2-4	TRBV28	CASSFFGGMVQYF	TGTGCCAGCAGTTTCTTCGGCGGGATGGTTCAGTACTTC
TRBD1	.	TRBJ2-7	TRBV6-6	CASSLDRVGEQYF	TGTGCCAGCAGTTTAGACAGGGTTGGCGAGCAGTACTTC
.	.	TRBJ2-7	TRBV2	CASKIGTSSYEQYF	TGTGCCAGCAAAATAGGGACATCGTCCTACGAGCAGTACTTC
.	.	TRBJ1-1	TRBV19	CASSSTVNTEAFF	TGTGCCAGTAGTTCGACAGTAAACACTGAAGCTTTCTTT
TRBD2	.	TRBJ2-1	TRBV27	CASSRSSGRVNEQFF	TGTGCCAGCAGCCGGTCTAGCGGGAGGGTAAACGAGCAGTTCTTC
.	.	TRBJ1-2	TRBV10-3	CAISESRYYGYTF	TGTGCCATCAGTGAGTCGAGATACTATGGCTACACCTTC
.	once	TRBJ1-1	TRBV29-1	CSGQRNTEAFF	TGCAGCGGACAAAGGAACACTGAAGCTTTCTTT
TRBD1	.	TRBJ1-4	TRBV2	CASDRETEKLFF	TGTGCCAGCGACAGGGAAACTGAAAAACTGTTTTTT
TRBD2	once	TRBJ2-1	TRBV5-1	CASRKGLAGSYNEQFF	TGCGCCAGCAGAAAGGGACTAGCGGGCTCCTACAATGAGCAGTTCTTC
TRBD1	once	TRBJ2-2	TRBV28	CASSLYTGVNTGELFF	TGTGCCAGCAGTTTATATACAGGGGTCAACACCGGGGAGCTGTTTTTT
.	few	TRBJ2-7	TRBV25-1	CAGVRTQYF	TGTGCGGGAGTGAGGACGCAGTACTTC
.	.	TRBJ1-3	TRBV6-5	CASSQAGSIYF	TGTGCCAGCAGCCAAGCAGGTTCCATATATTTT
.	.	TRBJ2-2	TRBV18	CASSPMGGTLTGELFF	TGTGCCAGCTCACCAATGGGCGGGACCCTGACCGGGGAGCTGTTTTTT
.	.	TRBJ2-7	TRBV7-9	CASSPDIGYEQYF	TGTGCCAGCAGCCCCGACATCGGCTACGAGCAGTACTTC
TRBD2	.	TRBJ2-7	TRBV5-1	CASSLGRTSGANSYEQYF	TGCGCCAGCAGCTTGGGTAGGACTAGCGGGGCTAACTCCTACGAGCAGTACTTC
.	.	TRBJ1-1	TRBV10-3	CAIRGMNTEAFF	TGTGCTATCCGGGGGATGAACACTGAAGCTTTCTTT
.	.	TRBJ1-2	TRBV10-3	CAISESTGSGYGYTF	TGTGCCATCAGTGAGTCGACAGGTTCGGGCTATGGCTACACCTTC
.	.	TRBJ1-5	TRBV28	CASKPYGVSQPQHF	TGTGCCAGCAAGCCCTACGGGGTTTCCCAGCCCCAGCATTTT
.	.	TRBJ1-3	TRBV29-1	CSVQGAGNTIYF	TGCAGCGTACAGGGCGCTGGAAACACCATATATTTT
TRBD1	once	TRBJ1-1	TRBV10-3	CAISGGQQNTEAFF	TGTGCCATCAGTGGGGGACAGCAAAACACTGAAGCTTTCTTT
.	.	TRBJ1-2	TRBV7-9	CASSLGEHYGYTF	TGTGCCAGCAGCTTAGGAGAGCACTATGGCTACACCTTC
TRBD1	.	TRBJ2-7	TRBV18	CASSPTGGEQYF	TGTGCCAGCTCACCGACAGGGGGCGAGCAGTACTTC
TRBD1	.	TRBJ2-3	TRBV27	CASSPDRGPGDTQYF	TGTGCCAGCAGTCCCGACAGGGGGCCCGGAGATACGCAGTATTTT
TRBD1	.	TRBJ2-7	TRBV18	CASSPRDRGGSYEQYF	TGTGCCAGCTCACCGCGGGACAGGGGGGGATCCTACGAGCAGTACTTC
.	few	TRBJ2-7	TRBV6-6	CASSPLYEQYF	TGTGCCAGCAGTCCCCTCTACGAGCAGTACTTC
.	.	TRBJ2-7	TRBV5-1	CASRPSSSYEQYF	TGCGCCAGCAGACCATCTAGCTCCTACGAGCAGTACTTC